This T cell receptor beta chain stems from a study of blood T cell repertoires in COVID-19. Looking at the study overall: Acute-phase and convalescent COVID-19 samples originated in the United States, Italy and Spain. T cells, B-cell-depleted T cells, or PBMCs supplied cDNA or gDNA.

In the study's own analysis: Amplifying reference gene primers gave estimates of nucleated cell counts. The table came from immunoSEQ multiplex PCR; TCRdb's copy has only in-frame clones and leaves some out. V, J and clone size are taken as reported in that table, and D and trimming were inferred from the DNA itself. There are some 130,000 clones in the sample; approximately 80% occur only once, and approximately 4.2% lies in the top ten. The CDR3 has 16 amino acids. The V gene's germline CDR1 is SGHTA and CDR2 FQGNSA. Losses at the gene ends were 1 base for V and 6 bases for J; bases not matched to a gene: 3.

The clonotype originates from an elderly woman with acute or convalescent COVID-19. Sequenced input: peripheral blood. This chain joins TRBV7-2 and TRBJ2-2; 12 nucleotides line up with TRBD1. Here the CDR3 reads CASSLGGTGGAGELFF. As DNA, the CDR3 is TGTGCCAGCAGCTTAGGCGGGACAGGGGGCGCCGGGGAGCTGTTTTTT.